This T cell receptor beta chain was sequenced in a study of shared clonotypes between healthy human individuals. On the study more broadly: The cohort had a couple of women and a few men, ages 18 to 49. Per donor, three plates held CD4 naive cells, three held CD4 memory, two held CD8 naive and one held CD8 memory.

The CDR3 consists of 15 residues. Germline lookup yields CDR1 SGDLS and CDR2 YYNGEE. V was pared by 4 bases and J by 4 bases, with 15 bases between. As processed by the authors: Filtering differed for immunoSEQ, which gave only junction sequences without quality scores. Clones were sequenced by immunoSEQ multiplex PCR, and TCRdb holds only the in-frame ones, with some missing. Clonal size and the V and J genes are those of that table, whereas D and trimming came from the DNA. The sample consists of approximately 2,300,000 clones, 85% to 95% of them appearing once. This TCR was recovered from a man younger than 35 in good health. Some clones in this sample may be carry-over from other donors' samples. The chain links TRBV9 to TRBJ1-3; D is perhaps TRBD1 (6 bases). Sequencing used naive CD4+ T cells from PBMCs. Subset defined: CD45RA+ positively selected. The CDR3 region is CASSKSGESGNTIYF. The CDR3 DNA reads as TGTGCCAGCAGCAAGTCAGGGGAGTCCGGAAACACCATATATTTT.